These 23 T cell receptor beta chains came from one sample sequenced in a study of shared clonotypes between healthy human individuals. Repertoires were generated with immunoSEQ multiplex PCR, while TCRdb's copy carries only in-frame clones and drops some. Found here are roughly 200,000 clones, approximately 61% of them singletons; the top ten hold about 10%. The specimen was memory CD4+ T cells sorted from blood. The sample's subset: CD45RA-negative fraction. Receptors originate from a man under 40 in good health.

The V call is TRBV7-6, the J call TRBJ2-1; TRBD1 is a possible D gene (6 bases). V lost 5 bases, J lost 0 bases, and 11 bases lay in between. The CDR3 has 15 amino acids. Germline loops: CDR1 SGHVS, CDR2 FNYEAQ. CDR3 nucleotide sequence: TGTGCCAGCAGCGAAACGGACAGCTCCTACAATGAGCAGTTCTTC. Translated: CASSETDSSYNEQFF.

This rearrangement joins TRBV27 to TRBJ2-1; no clear D. The V gene lost 3 bases and the J gene lost 9 bases, with 18 bases spanning the gap. Germline CDR1 MNHEY, CDR2 SMNVEV (reference sequence). The CDR3 loop spans 15 amino acids. Written as DNA, the CDR3 is TGTGCCAGCAGTTTGACCGGGCCCCGGGCCCGTGAGCAGTTCTTC. It encodes CASSLTGPRAREQFF.

The rearrangement links TRBV5-6 to TRBJ2-3; D is ambiguous. The CDR3 extends over 16 amino acids. Trimming removed 0 bases from V and 1 base from J, with 12 bases in between. Germline CDR1 is SGHDT and CDR2 is YYEEEE. CDR3 protein: CASSLDAVYGTDTQYF. CDR3 DNA: TGTGCCAGCAGCTTGGACGCCGTATACGGCACAGATACGCAGTATTTT.

This chain joins TRBV6-1 and TRBJ2-3, with D unresolved. CDR3 length equals 13 residues. Germline assignment: CDR1 MNHNS and CDR2 SASEGT. Trimming stripped 5 bases from V and 5 bases from J, with 11 bases between. The DNA for the CDR3 is TGTGCCAGCAGTTCACCCCTCGTAGATACGCAGTATTTT. This translates into CASSSPLVDTQYF.

V gene TRBV29-1 combines with J gene TRBJ1-1; 7 bases map to TRBD1. Germline CDR1 is SQVTM and CDR2 is ANQGSEA. The CDR3 sequence is 13 residues long. The trim removed 3 bases at V and 1 base at J, leaving 2 bases unmatched. The DNA for the CDR3 is TGCAGCGTTGAGAGACAGGGGAACACTGAAGCTTTCTTT. Its protein is CSVERQGNTEAFF.

The chain couples TRBV27 to TRBJ1-5, with D unclear. V gave up 3 bases and J gave up 5 bases, with 8 bases separating them. Per the germline V gene, CDR1 is MNHEY and CDR2 is SMNVEV (reference sequence). The length of the CDR3 is 13 residues. Here the CDR3 DNA reads TGTGCCAGCAGTTTTTTGGGAGATCAGCCCCAGCATTTT. Its protein is CASSFLGDQPQHF.

The chain recombines TRBV4-2 with TRBJ2-1; D is ambiguous. The CDR3 covers 12 residues. V was cut by 0 bases and J by 11 bases, with 8 bases left in between. Germline V lookup: CDR1 LGHNA, CDR2 YNFKEQ. The CDR3 loop is CASSQDPTKQFF. The CDR3 DNA follows: TGTGCCAGCAGCCAAGACCCCACCAAGCAGTTCTTC.

The table lists this clone with many counts. This sequence joins TRBV6-1 and TRBJ2-7; 7 nucleotides line up with TRBD1. J gave up 0 bases and V 4 bases, and 6 bases lay outside the gene matches. The CDR3 is 15 residues long. CDR1 MNHNS and CDR2 SASEGT come from the germline V gene. The CDR3 DNA follows: TGTGCCAGCAGTGGAGACAGGGATAGCTCCTACGAGCAGTACTTC. This encodes CASSGDRDSSYEQYF.

The rearrangement links TRBV6-5 to TRBJ2-6; D possibly corresponds to TRBD1 (6 bases). There are 14 residues in the CDR3. In germline, CDR1 is MNHEY, CDR2 SVGAGI. V shed 8 bases and J shed 0 bases, with 8 bases lying between them. The CDR3 DNA reads as TGTGCCAGCGACAGGCGCTCTGGGGCCAACGTCCTGACTTTC. This codes for CASDRRSGANVLTF.

This clone was observed at least ten times. At the DNA level, this CDR3 is encoded by other sequences in the same sample as well. The rearrangement links TRBV10-3 to TRBJ2-5, with D unclear. V shed 2 bases and J shed 3 bases, with 4 bases lying between them. Germline CDR1 and CDR2: ENHRY and SYGVKD. This CDR3 region has 12 residues. The chain's CDR3 is CAISEVEETQYF. The DNA for the CDR3 is TGTGCCATCAGTGAGGTAGAAGAGACCCAGTACTTC.

Only a few counts were recorded for this clone. This chain uses TRBV6-1 with TRBJ2-7; possible D gene TRBD2, 6 bases. V lost 0 bases and J lost 0, with 9 bases in between. Germline V gives CDR1 MNHNS, CDR2 SASEGT. This CDR3 is built from 15 residues. Here the CDR3 reads CASSEALGSSYEQYF. CDR3 bases: TGTGCCAGCAGTGAAGCGCTCGGGAGCTCCTACGAGCAGTACTTC.

This chain uses TRBV7-3 with TRBJ2-1, with TRBD1 matching over 8 bases. The CDR3 has 17 residues. The V segment lost 0 bases and the J segment 4 bases; nucleotides outside the gene matches: 8. In germline, CDR1 is SGHTA, CDR2 FQGTGA. The CDR3 region is CASSLTGRQGAYNEQFF. As DNA, the CDR3 is TGTGCCAGCAGCTTAACGGGACGGCAGGGGGCTTACAATGAGCAGTTCTTC.

This clone was counted at least ten times. The chain combines TRBV10-1 with TRBJ2-7; D is possibly TRBD2 (5 bases). V lost 5 bases and J lost 5, with 13 bases in between. The CDR3 covers 13 residues. Germline-derived CDR1 and CDR2 are WNHNN and SYGVQD (reference sequence). The CDR3 reads CASSLEGSNEQYF. CDR3 DNA: TGCGCCAGCAGTTTAGAGGGTTCGAACGAGCAGTACTTC.

Note on this clone: Other nucleotide sequences in the sample specify the same CDR3. This chain connects TRBV29-1 to TRBJ1-1; D is possibly TRBD1 (5 bases). V was trimmed by 4 bases and J by 0 bases, leaving 15 bases between them. This CDR3 has 15 amino acids. Germline CDR1 SQVTM, CDR2 ANQGSEA. The CDR3 DNA sequence: TGCAGCGTTGCCGCAGGGTGGGGTATGAACACTGAAGCTTTCTTT. Residues: CSVAAGWGMNTEAFF.

This clone appeared a single time. This chain connects TRBV5-5 to TRBJ2-5; a possible D gene is TRBD1 (6 bases). Deletions cut 0 bases from V and 5 bases from J, with 11 bases between. The length of the CDR3 is 14 residues. Per the germline V gene, CDR1 is SGHKS and CDR2 is YYEKEE (reference sequence). DNA of the CDR3: TGTGCCAGCAGCTTGGAACAGGGTGGGGAGACCCAGTACTTC. Translating gives CASSLEQGGETQYF.

V usage is TRBV10-2 and J usage is TRBJ2-7; a possible D gene is TRBD1 (5 bases). Germline V gene data show CDR1 as WSHSY and CDR2 as SAAADI. The CDR3 runs to 15 residues. V shed 2 bases and J shed 4 bases, with 15 bases lying between them. The CDR3, as DNA: TGCGCCAGCAGTGAGCCCCGTCAGGGAAGGTACGAGCAGTACTTC. Translation gives CASSEPRQGRYEQYF.

This chain links TRBV29-1 with TRBJ2-3; 8 bases are a match to TRBD2. V shed 8 bases and J 0 bases; nucleotides not matched to a gene: 10. Germline V gene data show CDR1 as SQVTM and CDR2 as ANQGSEA. This CDR3 region has 15 residues. The CDR3 region has the DNA TGCAGCCTTTCCTTTAGCGGGACTAGCACAGATACGCAGTATTTT. It is translated as CSLSFSGTSTDTQYF.

This rearrangement joins TRBV6-6 to TRBJ2-1; D call uncertain. The CDR3 runs to 13 residues. CDR1 is MNHNY and CDR2 is SVGAGI in the germline V gene (reference sequence). Trimming shortened V by 3 bases and J by 13 bases, and 16 bases separated the two germline ends. Here the CDR3 reads CASSYSPGATQFF. In DNA, the CDR3 is TGTGCCAGCAGTTATTCTCCGGGCGCCACTCAGTTCTTC.

The chain links TRBV13 to TRBJ2-1, with D maybe TRBD2 (5 bases). Trimming took off 5 bases at V and 4 bases at J, with 18 bases between the two ends. The CDR3 extends over 16 amino acids. Germline CDR1 PRHDT, CDR2 FYEKMQ (reference sequence). The DNA for the CDR3 is TGTGCCAGCAGCCAATATCCGGGGTCCGCATACAATGAGCAGTTCTTC. Translation: CASSQYPGSAYNEQFF.

The J gene is TRBJ2-3, the V gene TRBV4-1; no definite D call. The CDR3 covers 14 residues. Trimming shortened V by 1 base and J by 2 bases, and 7 bases separated the two germline ends. CDR1 is MGHRA and CDR2 is YSYEKL in the germline V gene. CDR3 loop: CASSQVGYTDTQYF. DNA for the CDR3: TGCGCCAGCAGCCAAGTCGGCTACACAGATACGCAGTATTTT.

This chain links TRBV7-9 with TRBJ1-2, with TRBD1 matching 7 bases. Germline V gene data show CDR1 as SEHNR and CDR2 as FQNEAQ (reference sequence). The CDR3 consists of 16 residues. Losses at the gene ends were 5 bases for V and 6 bases for J; bases not matched to a gene: 15. CDR3 sequence (DNA): TGTGCCAGCAGCCCCCCTTTTCGTCAGGGGGGCGATGGCTACACCTTC. The encoded protein is CASSPPFRQGGDGYTF.

The gene calls are TRBV5-4 and TRBJ2-7; 9 nucleotides align to TRBD1. The CDR3 runs to 14 residues. Germline trimming cut 1 base from V and 5 bases from J; bases unmatched to any gene: 4. Germline V gene lookup returns CDR1 SGHNT and CDR2 YYREEE (reference sequence). This CDR3 reads CASSLSQGANEQYF. The CDR3 coding sequence is TGTGCCAGCAGCTTGTCACAGGGGGCGAACGAGCAGTACTTC.

The chain couples TRBV6-1 to TRBJ2-7; maybe TRBD2 (5 bases). This CDR3 contains 15 residues. V was cut by 6 bases and J by 4 bases, with 19 bases left in between. The germline CDR1 and CDR2 sequences are MNHNS and SASEGT. This chain's CDR3 is CASRKELVDGYEQYF. CDR3 DNA: TGTGCCAGCAGGAAAGAACTAGTAGACGGGTACGAGCAGTACTTC.